This T cell receptor (beta chain) was captured by sequencing in a study of beta chain features in type 1 diabetes. Study results and limitations: People with Type 1 diabetes carried modestly yet significantly shorter TCRB CDR3s in all four CD4+ subsets. Over-representation of high TCR-expressing cells was a possible consequence of cDNA sequencing.

Germline values: CDR1 SGDLS, CDR2 YYNGEE. The CDR3 sequence is 12 residues long. V shed 4 bases and J shed 4 bases, with 6 bases lying between them. On average, the one heparinised blood draw given by each donor was around 120 mL. Sorted CD4+ subsets: naive, central memory, regulatory, stem cell-like memory (CD45RO/CCR7/CD25/CD127/CD95/CD27 panel). The entirety of the isolated RNA underwent reverse transcription, so expressed TCRB transcripts were sequenced. Assay: immunoSEQ multiplex PCR; the TCRdb copy retains only in-frame clones and omits some. The sample contains approximately 150,000 clones, 50% to 70% of which appear only once. Remarks on this clone: The antigen is undetermined.

Specimen: naive CD4+ T cells from blood. This receptor was obtained from a man in his thirties or forties with type 1 diabetes. This sequence joins TRBV9 and TRBJ1-5, with no clear D. Written as DNA, the CDR3 is TGTGCCAGCAGCCCGATGAATCAGCCCCAGCATTTT. It is translated as CASSPMNQPQHF.